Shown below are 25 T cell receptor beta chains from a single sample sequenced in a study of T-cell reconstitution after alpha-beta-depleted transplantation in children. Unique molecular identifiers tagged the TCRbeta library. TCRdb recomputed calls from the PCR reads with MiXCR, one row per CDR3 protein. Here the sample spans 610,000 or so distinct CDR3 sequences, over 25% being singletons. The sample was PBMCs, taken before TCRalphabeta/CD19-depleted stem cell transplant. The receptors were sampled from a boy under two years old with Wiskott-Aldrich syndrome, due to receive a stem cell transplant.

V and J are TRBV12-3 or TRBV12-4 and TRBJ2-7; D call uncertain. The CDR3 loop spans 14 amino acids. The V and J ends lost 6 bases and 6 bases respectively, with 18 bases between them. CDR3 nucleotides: TGTGCCAGCAGCCACCGTCGAGAGACACCCGAGCAGTACTTC. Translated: CASSHRRETPEQYF.

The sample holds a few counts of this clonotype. For the CDR3, the DNA is TGTGCCAGCAGCCCGGGGTATAGTGAGACCCAGTACTTC. Translating it yields CASSPGYSETQYF. The V and J genes are TRBV28 and TRBJ2-5; tentatively, D is TRBD2 (5 bases). The CDR3 has 13 amino acids. Per germline, CDR1 MDHEN and CDR2 SYDVKM. Trimming left V 6 bases short and J 5 bases short, with 13 bases between.

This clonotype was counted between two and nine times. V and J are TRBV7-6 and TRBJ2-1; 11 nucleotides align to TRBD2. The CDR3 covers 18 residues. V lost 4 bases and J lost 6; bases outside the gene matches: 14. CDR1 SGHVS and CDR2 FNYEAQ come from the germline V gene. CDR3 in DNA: TGTGCCAGCAGCTCCAGACCCGTAGCGGGAGGGCCTCTCAATGAGCAGTTCTTC. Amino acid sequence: CASSSRPVAGGPLNEQFF.

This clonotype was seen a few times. CDR3 DNA sequence: TGCGCCAGCAGCTTGGACCCAGGCAACGAGCAGTACTTC. It is translated as CASSLDPGNEQYF. This sequence joins TRBV5-1 and TRBJ2-7; no clear D gene. CDR1 SGHRS and CDR2 YFSETQ come from the germline V gene. The CDR3 spans 13 residues. The V end was cut by 0 bases, the J end by 5 bases, with 9 bases between.

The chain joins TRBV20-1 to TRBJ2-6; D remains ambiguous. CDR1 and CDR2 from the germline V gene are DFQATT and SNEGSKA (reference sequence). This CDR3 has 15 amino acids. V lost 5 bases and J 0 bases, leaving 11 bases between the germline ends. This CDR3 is CSASAGFSGANVLTF. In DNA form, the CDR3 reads TGCAGTGCTTCGGCCGGGTTCTCTGGGGCCAACGTCCTGACTTTC.

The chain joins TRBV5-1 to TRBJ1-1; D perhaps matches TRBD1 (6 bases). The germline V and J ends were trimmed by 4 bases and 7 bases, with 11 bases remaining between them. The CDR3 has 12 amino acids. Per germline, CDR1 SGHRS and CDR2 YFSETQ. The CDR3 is CASSVDRNEAFF. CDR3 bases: TGCGCCAGCAGCGTAGACAGGAATGAAGCTTTCTTT.

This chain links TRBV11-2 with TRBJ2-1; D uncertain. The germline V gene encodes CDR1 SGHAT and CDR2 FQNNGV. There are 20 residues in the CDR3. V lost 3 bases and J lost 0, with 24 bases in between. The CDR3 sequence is CASSFLTGAITLCSYNEQFF. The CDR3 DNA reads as TGTGCCAGCAGCTTTTTAACGGGCGCCATCACTCTTTGCTCCTACAATGAGCAGTTCTTC.

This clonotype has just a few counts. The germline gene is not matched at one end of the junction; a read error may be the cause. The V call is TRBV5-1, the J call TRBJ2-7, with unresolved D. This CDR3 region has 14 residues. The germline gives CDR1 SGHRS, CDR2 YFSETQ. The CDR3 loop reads CASSLEPGSYEQYF. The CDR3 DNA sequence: TGTGCCAGCAGCTTAGAACCCGGGTCCTACGAGCAGTACTTC.

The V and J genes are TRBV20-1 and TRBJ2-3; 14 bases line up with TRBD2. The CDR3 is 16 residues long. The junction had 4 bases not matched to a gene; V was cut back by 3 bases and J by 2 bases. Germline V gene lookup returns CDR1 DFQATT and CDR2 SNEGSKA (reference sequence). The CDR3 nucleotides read TGCAGTGCTAGCCGGACTAGCGGGAGGTACACAGATACGCAGTATTTT. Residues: CSASRTSGRYTDTQYF.

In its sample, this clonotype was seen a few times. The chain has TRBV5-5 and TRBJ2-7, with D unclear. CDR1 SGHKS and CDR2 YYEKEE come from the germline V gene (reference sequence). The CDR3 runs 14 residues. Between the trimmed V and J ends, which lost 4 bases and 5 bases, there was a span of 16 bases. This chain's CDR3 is CASSAPSSKDEQYF. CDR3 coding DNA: TGTGCCAGCAGCGCTCCCTCGAGTAAGGACGAGCAGTACTTC.

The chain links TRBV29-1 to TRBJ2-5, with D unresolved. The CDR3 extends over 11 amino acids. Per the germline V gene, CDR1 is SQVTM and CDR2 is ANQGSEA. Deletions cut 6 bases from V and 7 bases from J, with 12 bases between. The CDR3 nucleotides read TGCAGCGTCGTCCTGTTTGGGACCCAGTACTTC. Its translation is CSVVLFGTQYF.

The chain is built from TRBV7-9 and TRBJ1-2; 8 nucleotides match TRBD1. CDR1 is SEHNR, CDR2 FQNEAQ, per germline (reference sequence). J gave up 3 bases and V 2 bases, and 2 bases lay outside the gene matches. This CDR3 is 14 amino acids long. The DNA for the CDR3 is TGTGCCAGCAGCTTATTGGGACAGGACTATGGCTACACCTTC. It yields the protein CASSLLGQDYGYTF.

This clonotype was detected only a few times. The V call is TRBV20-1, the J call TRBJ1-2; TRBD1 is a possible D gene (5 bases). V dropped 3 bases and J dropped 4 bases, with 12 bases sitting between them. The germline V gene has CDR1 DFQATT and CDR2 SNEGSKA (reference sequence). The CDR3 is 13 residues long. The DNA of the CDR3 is TGCAGTGCTAGCCGGGACGGAGGCTATGGCTACACCTTC. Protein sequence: CSASRDGGYGYTF.

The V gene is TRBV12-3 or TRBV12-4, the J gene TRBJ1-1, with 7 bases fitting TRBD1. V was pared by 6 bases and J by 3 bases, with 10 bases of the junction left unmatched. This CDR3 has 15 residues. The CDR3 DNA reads TGTGCCAGCAGGCCCCGACAGGGTGAACACACTGAAGCTTTCTTT. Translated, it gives CASRPRQGEHTEAFF.

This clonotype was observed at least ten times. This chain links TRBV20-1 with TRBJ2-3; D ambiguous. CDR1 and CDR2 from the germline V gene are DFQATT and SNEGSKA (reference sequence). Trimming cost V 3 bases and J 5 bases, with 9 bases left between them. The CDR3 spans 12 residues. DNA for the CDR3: TGCAGTGCTAGGGTGTTACTAGATACGCAGTATTTT. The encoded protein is CSARVLLDTQYF.

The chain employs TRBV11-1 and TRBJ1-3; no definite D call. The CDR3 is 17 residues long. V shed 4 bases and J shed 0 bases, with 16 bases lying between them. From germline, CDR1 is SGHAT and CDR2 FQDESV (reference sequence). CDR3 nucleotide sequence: TGTGCCAGCAGCTCGAGGCTGGCTCGGAACTCTGGAAACACCATATATTTT. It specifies CASSSRLARNSGNTIYF.

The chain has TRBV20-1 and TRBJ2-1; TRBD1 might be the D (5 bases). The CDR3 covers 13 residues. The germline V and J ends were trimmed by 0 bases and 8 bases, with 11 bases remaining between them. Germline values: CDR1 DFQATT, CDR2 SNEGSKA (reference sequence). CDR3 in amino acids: CSARDHQGHEQFF. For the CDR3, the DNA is TGCAGTGCTAGAGATCATCAGGGCCATGAGCAGTTCTTC.

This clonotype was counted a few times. The CDR3 sequence is CSARDYRGGSTEAFF. Written as DNA, the CDR3 is TGCAGTGCTAGAGATTACAGGGGCGGGAGCACTGAAGCTTTCTTT. The chain couples TRBV20-1 to TRBJ1-1; TRBD1 aligns across 7 bases. Per the germline V gene, CDR1 is DFQATT and CDR2 is SNEGSKA (reference sequence). The ends lost 0 bases at V and 4 bases at J; junction bases unmatched: 8. The length of the CDR3 is 15 residues.

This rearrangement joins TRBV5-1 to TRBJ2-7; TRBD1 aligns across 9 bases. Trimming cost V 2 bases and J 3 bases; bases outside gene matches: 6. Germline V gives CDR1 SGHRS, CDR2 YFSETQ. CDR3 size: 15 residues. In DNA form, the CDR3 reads TGCGCCAGCAGCTTCTCCGGGACAGGGAACTACGAGCAGTACTTC. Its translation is CASSFSGTGNYEQYF.

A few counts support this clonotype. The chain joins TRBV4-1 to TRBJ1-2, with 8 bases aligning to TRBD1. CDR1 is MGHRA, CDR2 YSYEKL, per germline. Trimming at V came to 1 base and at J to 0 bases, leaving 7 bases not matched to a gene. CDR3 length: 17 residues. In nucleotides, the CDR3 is TGCGCCAGCAGCCAAGTACAGGGGGGAAATTCTAACTATGGCTACACCTTC. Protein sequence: CASSQVQGGNSNYGYTF.

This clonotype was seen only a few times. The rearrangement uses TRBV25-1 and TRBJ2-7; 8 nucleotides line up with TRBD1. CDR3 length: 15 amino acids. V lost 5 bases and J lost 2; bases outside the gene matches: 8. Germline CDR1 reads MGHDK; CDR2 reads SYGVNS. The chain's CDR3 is CASSSAGGRTYEQYF. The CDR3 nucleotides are TGTGCCAGCAGTTCCGCAGGGGGCAGGACCTACGAGCAGTACTTC.

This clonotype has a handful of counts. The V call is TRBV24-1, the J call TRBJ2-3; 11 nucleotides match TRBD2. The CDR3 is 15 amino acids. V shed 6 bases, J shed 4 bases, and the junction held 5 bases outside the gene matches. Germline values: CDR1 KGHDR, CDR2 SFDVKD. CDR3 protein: CATSSSGRSADTQYF. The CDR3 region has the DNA TGTGCCACCAGTTCTAGCGGGAGGTCGGCAGATACGCAGTATTTT.

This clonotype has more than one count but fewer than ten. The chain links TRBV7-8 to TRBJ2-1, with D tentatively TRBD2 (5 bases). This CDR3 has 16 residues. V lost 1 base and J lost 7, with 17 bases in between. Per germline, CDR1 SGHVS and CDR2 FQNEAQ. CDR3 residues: CASSLGPSWAKNEQFF. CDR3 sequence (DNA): TGTGCCAGCAGCTTAGGGCCTAGCTGGGCAAAGAATGAGCAGTTCTTC.

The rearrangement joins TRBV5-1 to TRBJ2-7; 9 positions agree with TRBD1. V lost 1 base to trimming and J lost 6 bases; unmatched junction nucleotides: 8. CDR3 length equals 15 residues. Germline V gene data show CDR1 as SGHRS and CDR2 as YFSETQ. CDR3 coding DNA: TGCGCCAGCAGCTTGATAGCGGACAGGGGTCGCGAGCAGTACTTC. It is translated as CASSLIADRGREQYF.

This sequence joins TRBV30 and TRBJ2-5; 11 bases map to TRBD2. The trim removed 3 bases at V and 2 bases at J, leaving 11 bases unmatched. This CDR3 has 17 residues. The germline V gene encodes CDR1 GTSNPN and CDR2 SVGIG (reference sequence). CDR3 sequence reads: CAWSPTPGLAVQETQYF. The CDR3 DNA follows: TGTGCCTGGAGCCCCACCCCGGGACTAGCGGTTCAAGAGACCCAGTACTTC. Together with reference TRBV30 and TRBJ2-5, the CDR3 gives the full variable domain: SQTIHQWPATLVQPVGSPLSLECTVEGTSNPNLYWYRQAAGRGLQLLFYSVGIGQISSEVPQNLSASRPQDRQFILSSKKLLLSDSGFYLCAWSPTPGLAVQETQYFGPGTRLLVL.